Following are 19 T cell receptor beta chains from one sample sequenced in a study of cytomegalovirus exposure and HLA in healthy donors. Profiling relied on immunoSEQ multiplex PCR, and the TCRdb table lists in-frame clones only, not all of them. The data hold about 58,000 clones, with about 92% observed a single time. Sequencing was performed on PBMCs. The receptor set was obtained from a man in his late teens or twenties in good health and CMV-seronegative.

This sequence joins TRBV2 and TRBJ1-1, with TRBD1 identical over 7 bases. CDR3 size: 15 residues. The junction had 5 bases not matched to a gene; V was cut back by 4 bases and J by 0 bases. The V gene's germline CDR1 is SNHLY and CDR2 FYNNEI. CDR3 region: CASSVDRTLNTEAFF. The CDR3 region has the DNA TGTGCCAGCAGTGTGGACAGGACTTTGAACACTGAAGCTTTCTTT.

The genes are TRBV12-5 and TRBJ1-5; 7 bases align to TRBD1. V was pared by 7 bases and J by 5 bases, with 5 bases of the junction left unmatched. The CDR3 is 13 residues long. CDR1 and CDR2 (germline): LGHNT, FRNRAP. The CDR3 loop reads CASVGTADQPQHF. CDR3 nucleotide sequence: TGTGCTAGTGTTGGGACAGCAGATCAGCCCCAGCATTTT.

This sequence joins TRBV27 and TRBJ2-3; a possible D gene is TRBD2 (6 bases). This CDR3 contains 14 residues. The V gene lost 5 bases and the J gene lost 2 bases, with 11 bases spanning the gap. Looked up from germline, CDR1 is MNHEY and CDR2 is SMNVEV (reference sequence). CDR3 nucleotides: TGTGCCAGCAGTGCTGGAGGGTACACAGATACGCAGTATTTT. The encoded protein is CASSAGGYTDTQYF.

The chain combines TRBV28 with TRBJ2-1; D gene ambiguous. The V and J ends lost 1 base and 7 bases respectively, with 8 bases between them. This CDR3 has 13 amino acids. Germline lookup yields CDR1 MDHEN and CDR2 SYDVKM. CDR3 DNA sequence: TGTGCCAGCAGTTTATTTAGAACGAATGAGCAGTTCTTC. Protein: CASSLFRTNEQFF. Based on the CDR3 plus reference TRBV28 and TRBJ2-1, the full variable domain is DVKVTQSSRYLVKRTGEKVFLECVQDMDHENMFWYRQDPGLGLRLIYFSYDVKMKEKGDIPEGYSVSREKKERFSLILESASTNQTSMYLCASSLFRTNEQFFGPGTRLTVL.

This clone was recorded once. The rearrangement joins TRBV7-8 to TRBJ2-5; D is unclear. The CDR3 contains 12 residues. The germline CDR1 and CDR2 sequences are SGHVS and FQNEAQ. V lost 5 bases, J lost 5 bases, and 9 bases lay in between. The CDR3 DNA follows: TGTGCCAGCAGCCCGATACGGGAGACCCAGTACTTC. Its translation is CASSPIRETQYF. The complete variable domain, with remaining parts taken from reference TRBV7-8 and TRBJ2-5, reads GAGVSQSPRYKVAKRGQDVALRCDPISGHVSLFWYQQALGQGPEFLTYFQNEAQLDKSGLPSDRFFAERPEGSVSTLKIQRTQQEDSAVYLCASSPIRETQYFGPGTRLLVL.

This rearrangement joins TRBV11-3 to TRBJ2-5; D remains ambiguous. V was trimmed by 5 bases and J by 2 bases, leaving 3 bases between them. The CDR3 is made up of 11 amino acids. Germline V gives CDR1 SGHNT, CDR2 YENEEA. The CDR3 here is CASSLQETQYF. Here the CDR3 DNA reads TGTGCCAGCAGCCTACAAGAGACCCAGTACTTC.

The chain couples TRBV7-9 to TRBJ2-3, with a tentative D call TRBD1 (6 bases). Germline V lookup: CDR1 SEHNR, CDR2 FQNEAQ (reference sequence). This CDR3 has 15 amino acids. Between the trimmed V and J ends, which lost 5 bases and 3 bases, there was a span of 15 bases. The CDR3 nucleotides read TGTGCCAGCAGCCCACTGGGGGCAGGGACAGATACGCAGTATTTT. This encodes CASSPLGAGTDTQYF.

The chain is built from TRBV7-2 and TRBJ2-1, with a possible D match to TRBD2 (5 bases). Germline-derived CDR1 and CDR2 are SGHTA and FQGNSA. This CDR3 spans 17 amino acids. Trimming took 3 bases from V and 5 from J, leaving 20 bases between them. CDR3: CASSFNPVWAGDNEQFF. CDR3 nucleotides: TGTGCCAGCAGCTTTAATCCCGTGTGGGCCGGGGACAATGAGCAGTTCTTC.

The CDR3 DNA is TGCAGCGTTTCCCCCACAGGTTCCAGCGGAAACACCATATATTTT. Its translation is CSVSPTGSSGNTIYF. V usage is TRBV29-1 and J usage is TRBJ1-3; possible D gene TRBD1, 5 bases. Per the germline V gene, CDR1 is SQVTM and CDR2 is ANQGSEA. Between the trimmed V and J ends, which lost 5 bases and 4 bases, there was a span of 18 bases. The CDR3 extends over 15 amino acids.

This sequence joins TRBV27 and TRBJ2-7; D is perhaps TRBD2 (6 bases). The CDR3 covers 13 residues. V was pared by 8 bases and J by 6 bases, with 17 bases between. The germline V gene encodes CDR1 MNHEY and CDR2 SMNVEV (reference sequence). The CDR3 protein is CASGHSEGGEQYF. The CDR3, as DNA: TGTGCCAGCGGACATTCCGAGGGAGGCGAGCAGTACTTC.

The chain links TRBV5-4 to TRBJ1-3; D perhaps matches TRBD1 (6 bases). V gave up 4 bases and J gave up 0 bases, with 20 bases separating them. The CDR3 consists of 18 residues. Per the germline V gene, CDR1 is SGHNT and CDR2 is YYREEE (reference sequence). CDR3 bases: TGTGCCAGCAGCATACAGGGTCTCTTGACCAACTCTGGAAACACCATATATTTT. Its protein product is CASSIQGLLTNSGNTIYF.

The rearrangement links TRBV4-1 to TRBJ2-7, with 15 bases identical to TRBD2. Germline V gives CDR1 MGHRA, CDR2 YSYEKL. This CDR3 contains 18 residues. V shed 4 bases, J shed 0 bases, and the junction held 7 bases outside the gene matches. The CDR3 DNA reads as TGCGCCAGCAGCCGGGGACTAGCGGGAGGCCCAAGCTCCTACGAGCAGTACTTC. Its translation is CASSRGLAGGPSSYEQYF.

The V call is TRBV7-3, the J call TRBJ2-1; 7 positions agree with TRBD2. The CDR3 covers 16 residues. CDR1 is SGHTA and CDR2 is FQGTGA in the germline V gene. V gave up 2 bases and J gave up 7 bases; unmatched junction bases: 11. The CDR3: CASSLAMAGVRNEQFF. CDR3 sequence (DNA): TGTGCCAGCAGCTTAGCTATGGCGGGAGTCAGAAATGAGCAGTTCTTC.

V gene TRBV6-5 combines with J gene TRBJ2-7; 7 bases agree with TRBD1. The V gene's germline CDR1 is MNHEY and CDR2 SVGAGI. The J segment lost 2 bases and the V segment lost 6 bases, leaving 4 bases of the junction unmatched. The CDR3 runs to 13 residues. CDR3 bases: TGTGCCAGCAGAAGGACAGGCACCTACGAGCAGTACTTC. It yields the protein CASRRTGTYEQYF.

This chain joins TRBV9 and TRBJ2-7, with D possibly TRBD1 on 6 matching bases. The CDR3 extends over 13 amino acids. The germline gives CDR1 SGDLS, CDR2 YYNGEE. Trimming left V 4 bases short and J 5 bases short, with 13 bases between. Here the CDR3 DNA reads TGTGCCAGCAGCTCGGGACATTCTAACGAGCAGTACTTC. As protein: CASSSGHSNEQYF.

This chain links TRBV28 with TRBJ2-1; 7 bases agree with TRBD1. Trimming removed 6 bases from V and 6 bases from J; junction bases left unmatched: 11. The CDR3 length is 15 residues. CDR1 MDHEN and CDR2 SYDVKM come from the germline V gene. CDR3 residues: CASSPDRVAANEQFF. The DNA of the CDR3 is TGTGCCAGCAGCCCAGACAGGGTAGCCGCCAATGAGCAGTTCTTC.

The V call is TRBV6-6, the J call TRBJ2-5; TRBD1 aligns across 7 bases. Germline V gene data show CDR1 as MNHNY and CDR2 as SVGAGI (reference sequence). Trimming removed 0 bases from V and 2 bases from J; junction bases left unmatched: 6. CDR3 size: 16 residues. Written as DNA, the CDR3 is TGTGCCAGCAGTTACTCGGGACAGATCAAACAAGAGACCCAGTACTTC. Protein: CASSYSGQIKQETQYF.

The gene calls are TRBV19 and TRBJ1-2; D remains unclear. Trimming removed 3 bases from V and 3 bases from J, with 8 bases in between. The germline V gene encodes CDR1 LNHDA and CDR2 SQIVND (reference sequence). The CDR3 has 13 amino acids. CDR3 DNA: TGTGCCAGTAGTATTAAGTCGGACTATGGCTACACCTTC. Amino acid sequence: CASSIKSDYGYTF.

This chain uses TRBV2 with TRBJ2-2; D ambiguous. CDR3 length: 14 amino acids. Germline CDR1 and CDR2: SNHLY and FYNNEI. Trimming stripped 4 bases from V and 5 bases from J, with 11 bases between. The CDR3 loop is CASSATSGTGELFF. The DNA of the CDR3 is TGTGCCAGCAGTGCAACCTCAGGTACCGGGGAGCTGTTTTTT. Drawing the rest from reference TRBV2 and TRBJ2-2, the complete variable domain is EPEVTQTPSHQVTQMGQEVILRCVPISNHLYFYWYRQILGQKVEFLVSFYNNEISEKSEIFDDQFSVERPDGSNFTLKIRSTKLEDSAMYFCASSATSGTGELFFGEGSRLTVL.